This TCR beta chain is from a study of post-analysis software for immune sequencing data. Findings of the study overall: When patients were compared with controls, 4 or 5 TRBV segments were more frequent, TRBV5-6, TRBV5-1 and TRBV20-1 among them. Normalized Chao1 diversity in multiple sclerosis patients fell significantly below that of controls.

Incorporated into the TCR beta cDNA libraries were unique molecular identifiers, which served to reduce PCR and sequencing biases. Between about 1 and 11 million T cells gave rise to some 520,000 cDNA molecules. TCRdb re-analysed the PCR reads in MiXCR, keeping a single row per CDR3 protein. Of roughly 670,000 distinct CDR3 sequences in the sample, 55% to 60% were seen once. This clonotype is termed medium-sized (0.01 to 0.1%). Its antigen is unidentified. V shed 0 bases and J shed 10 bases, with 7 bases lying between them. Germline-derived CDR1 and CDR2 are SGHDN and FVKESK. This CDR3 region has 12 residues.

J is TRBJ2-1 and V is TRBV14; D not certain. The source material was blood. The clonotype was recovered from a girl aged 2-9 years with multiple sclerosis. CDR3 DNA: TGTGCCAGCAGCCAAGATCGGGTAGAGCAGTTCTTC. Its translation: CASSQDRVEQFF.